The 6 T cell receptor beta chains reported below all come from one sample, sequenced in a study of cytomegalovirus exposure and HLA in healthy donors. Both 60 Vbeta primers and 13 Jbeta primers went into the PCR. Using immunoSEQ multiplex PCR, the repertoire was profiled, and TCRdb retains in-frame clones only, with some absent. The sample holds approximately 200,000 clones, roughly 80% seen once. The sample was PBMCs. These receptors were taken from a boy aged 5 to 17 in good health and CMV-seronegative.

The rearrangement links TRBV7-9 to TRBJ2-7; 8 positions match TRBD1. The germline CDR1 and CDR2 sequences are SEHNR and FQNEAQ (reference sequence). The CDR3 runs 16 residues. V was clipped by 8 bases and J by 2 bases; unmatched bases: 14. CDR3 sequence (DNA): TGTGCCAGCCTAGGGGCCCACGGACAGGGCACCTACGAGCAGTACTTC. Protein product: CASLGAHGQGTYEQYF.

This clone was recorded a few times. This chain uses TRBV4-2 with TRBJ2-4, with D perhaps matching TRBD2 (5 bases). V was pared by 1 base and J by 3 bases, with 13 bases between. This CDR3 spans 16 amino acids. Germline V gene lookup returns CDR1 LGHNA and CDR2 YNFKEQ. The CDR3 DNA sequence: TGTGCCAGCAGCCAAGGGCTTCGGGATTACAAAAACATTCAGTACTTC. It translates to CASSQGLRDYKNIQYF.

The rearrangement links TRBV28 to TRBJ1-1; TRBD1 agrees at 10 bases. The trim removed 3 bases at V and 0 bases at J, leaving 7 bases unmatched. Germline V gene sequence: CDR1 MDHEN, CDR2 SYDVKM. The CDR3 extends over 17 amino acids. The CDR3 sequence is CASSFLIGTGVNTEAFF. CDR3 in DNA: TGTGCCAGCAGTTTTCTCATAGGGACAGGGGTGAACACTGAAGCTTTCTTT.

The chain joins TRBV19 to TRBJ2-2; TRBD1 matches at 8 bases. The V gene end was trimmed by 10 bases and the J gene end by 6 bases; junction bases not matched to a gene: 10. The germline V gene encodes CDR1 LNHDA and CDR2 SQIVND (reference sequence). The CDR3 is made up of 14 amino acids. The CDR3: CATKANRGAGELFF. CDR3 nucleotides: TGTGCCACGAAGGCAAACAGGGGGGCCGGGGAGCTGTTTTTT.

This clone was detected once. J is TRBJ1-1 and V is TRBV13, with a weak D call TRBD1 (5 bases). The germline CDR1 and CDR2 sequences are PRHDT and FYEKMQ (reference sequence). V gave up 4 bases and J gave up 5 bases, with 11 bases separating them. The CDR3 runs to 13 residues. The CDR3 region has the DNA TGTGCCAGCAGCTGGGAGCGGGGGACTGAAGCTTTCTTT. Protein product: CASSWERGTEAFF.

The chain uses TRBV29-1 and TRBJ1-2; 10 bases map to TRBD1. The length of the CDR3 is 12 residues. Germline-derived CDR1 and CDR2 are SQVTM and ANQGSEA. V was clipped by 8 bases and J by 8 bases; unmatched bases: 8. CDR3 nucleotides: TGCAGCACCTTGACAGGGGGCCGGGGCTACACCTTC. Residues: CSTLTGGRGYTF.